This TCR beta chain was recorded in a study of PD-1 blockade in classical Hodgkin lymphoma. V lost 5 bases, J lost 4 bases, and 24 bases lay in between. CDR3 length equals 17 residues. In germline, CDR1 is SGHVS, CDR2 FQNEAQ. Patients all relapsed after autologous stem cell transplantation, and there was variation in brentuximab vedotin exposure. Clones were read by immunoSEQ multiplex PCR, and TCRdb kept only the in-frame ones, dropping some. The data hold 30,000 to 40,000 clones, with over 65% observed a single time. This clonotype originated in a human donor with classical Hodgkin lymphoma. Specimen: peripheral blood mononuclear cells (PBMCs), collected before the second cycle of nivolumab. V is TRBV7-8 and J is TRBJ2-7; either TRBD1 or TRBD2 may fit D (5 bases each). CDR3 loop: CASSLSSVGEGYYEQYF. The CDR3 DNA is TGTGCCAGCAGCCTAAGCTCGGTGGGGGAAGGTTATTACGAGCAGTACTTC. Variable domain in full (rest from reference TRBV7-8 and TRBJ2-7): GAGVSQSPRYKVAKRGQDVALRCDPISGHVSLFWYQQALGQGPEFLTYFQNEAQLDKSGLPSDRFFAERPEGSVSTLKIQRTQQEDSAVYLCASSLSSVGEGYYEQYFGPGTRLTVT.